The clone carrying this T cell receptor beta chain appeared a single time. Its specificity is unknown. This specimen comes from a study of cytomegalovirus exposure and HLA in healthy donors. Across the whole study: A preliminary data release comprised approximately 85 million unique TCRs obtained from HLA-typed donors. The Caucasian-associated ancestry cluster held under 90% of roughly 370 genotyped donors.

PCR was performed using 60 Vbeta and 13 Jbeta primers. Some clones are missing from TCRdb's copy, which holds only in-frame ones; the method was immunoSEQ multiplex PCR. The sample yields 100,000 or so clones, around four fifths seen once. CDR3 length equals 12 residues. The V segment lost 7 bases and the J segment 5 bases; nucleotides outside the gene matches: 3. Germline V gene sequence: CDR1 SNHLY, CDR2 FYNNEI. Study observations and caveats: There were reportedly fewer N-insertions in an Asian-associated ancestry cluster than the roughly 670-donor mean, in a later analysis.

Healthy donors of bone marrow made up the group. The clonotype comes from a man aged 25 to 45 in good health and CMV-seronegative. This chain connects TRBV2 to TRBJ2-7, with TRBD2 matching 9 bases. Specimen: PBMCs. The DNA of the CDR3 is TGTGCCAGCATGGCTAGCGGGAACGAGCAGTACTTC. The encoded protein is CASMASGNEQYF.